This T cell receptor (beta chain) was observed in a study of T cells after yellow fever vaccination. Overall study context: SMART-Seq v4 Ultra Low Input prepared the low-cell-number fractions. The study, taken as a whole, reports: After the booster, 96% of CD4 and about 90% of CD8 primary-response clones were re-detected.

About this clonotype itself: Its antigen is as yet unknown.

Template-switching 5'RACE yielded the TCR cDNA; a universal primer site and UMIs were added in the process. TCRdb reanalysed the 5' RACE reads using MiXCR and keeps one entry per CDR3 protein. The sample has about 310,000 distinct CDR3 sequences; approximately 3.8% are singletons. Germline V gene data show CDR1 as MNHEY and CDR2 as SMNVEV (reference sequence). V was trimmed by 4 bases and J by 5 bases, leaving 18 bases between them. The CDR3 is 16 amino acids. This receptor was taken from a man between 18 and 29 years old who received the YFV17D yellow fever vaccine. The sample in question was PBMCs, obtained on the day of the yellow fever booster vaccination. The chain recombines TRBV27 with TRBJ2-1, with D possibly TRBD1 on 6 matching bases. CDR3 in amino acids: CASSSSTRGPNNEQFF. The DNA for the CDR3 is TGTGCCAGCAGTTCCTCAACCAGGGGCCCTAACAATGAGCAGTTCTTC.